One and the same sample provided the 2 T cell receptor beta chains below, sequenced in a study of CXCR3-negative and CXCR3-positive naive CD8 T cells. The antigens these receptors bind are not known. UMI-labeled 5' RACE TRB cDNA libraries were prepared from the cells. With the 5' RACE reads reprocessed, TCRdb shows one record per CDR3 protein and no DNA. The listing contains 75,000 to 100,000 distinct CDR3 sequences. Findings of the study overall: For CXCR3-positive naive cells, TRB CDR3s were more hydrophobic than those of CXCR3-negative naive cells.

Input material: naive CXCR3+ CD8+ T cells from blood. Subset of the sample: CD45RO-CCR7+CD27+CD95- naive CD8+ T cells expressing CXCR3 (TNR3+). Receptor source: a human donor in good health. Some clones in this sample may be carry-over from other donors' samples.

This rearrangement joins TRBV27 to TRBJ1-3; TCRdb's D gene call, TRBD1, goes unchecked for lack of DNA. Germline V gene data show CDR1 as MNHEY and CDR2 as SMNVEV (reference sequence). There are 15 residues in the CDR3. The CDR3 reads CASSSRTGDGNTIYF.

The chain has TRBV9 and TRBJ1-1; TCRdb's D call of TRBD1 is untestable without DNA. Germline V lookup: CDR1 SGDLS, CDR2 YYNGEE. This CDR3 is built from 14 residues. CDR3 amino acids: CASSVDGGGTEAFF.